This T cell receptor (beta chain) was obtained from a study of blood T cell repertoires in COVID-19. Clones were sequenced by immunoSEQ multiplex PCR, and TCRdb holds only the in-frame ones, with some missing. This table holds over 55,000 clones, around nine tenths found once. Looked up from germline, CDR1 is LGHDT and CDR2 is YNNKEL (reference sequence). CDR3 length: 13 amino acids. J was trimmed by 5 bases and V by 6 bases; bases with no gene match: 7. Sequenced material: peripheral blood. The TCR was taken from a human donor with active COVID-19. The donor label of this sample is uncertain. V usage is TRBV3-1 (or the pseudogene TRBV3-2) and J usage is TRBJ2-7; 7 bases are shared with TRBD1. CDR3: CASRVTGFDEQYF. The DNA for the CDR3 is TGTGCCAGCAGAGTGACAGGGTTCGACGAGCAGTACTTC.